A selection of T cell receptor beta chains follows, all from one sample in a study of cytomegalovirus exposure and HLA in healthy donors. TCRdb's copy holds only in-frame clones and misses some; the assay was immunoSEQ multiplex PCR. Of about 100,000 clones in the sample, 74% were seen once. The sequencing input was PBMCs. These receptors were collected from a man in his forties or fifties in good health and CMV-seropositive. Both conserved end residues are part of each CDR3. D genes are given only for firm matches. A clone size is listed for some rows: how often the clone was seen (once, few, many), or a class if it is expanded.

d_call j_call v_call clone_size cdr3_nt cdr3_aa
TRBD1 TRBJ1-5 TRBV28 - TGTGCCAGCACCCTACGACAGGGGGGCAATCAGCCCCAGCATTTT CASTLRQGGNQPQHF
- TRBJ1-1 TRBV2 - TGTGCCAGCAGAGCACCCCAGGGGTACACTGAAGCTTTCTTT CASRAPQGYTEAFF
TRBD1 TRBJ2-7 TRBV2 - TGTGCCAGCAGTGGACAGGGCTACGAGCAGTACTTC CASSGQGYEQYF
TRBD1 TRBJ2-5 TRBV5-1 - TGCGCCAGCAGCGGACTGACAGGGGTTGGGGAGCAGTACTTC CASSGLTGVGEQYF
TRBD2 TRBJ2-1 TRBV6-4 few TGTGCCACGAGAAGGACTAGCGGGTGGGGGGACAATGAGCAGTTCTTC CATRRTSGWGDNEQFF
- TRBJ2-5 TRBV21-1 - TGTGCCAGCCGCCCGACAGGGTTTGGAGAGACCCAGTACTTC CASRPTGFGETQYF
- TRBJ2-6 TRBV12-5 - TGTGCTAGTGGTCCTTTGGCCTCTGGGGCCAACGTCCTGACTTTC CASGPLASGANVLTF
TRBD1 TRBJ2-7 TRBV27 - TGTGCCAGCAGTTCCCGGACAGGCAGTCCCTACGAGCAGTACTTC CASSSRTGSPYEQYF
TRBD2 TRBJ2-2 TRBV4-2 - TGTGCCAGCAGCCAACTAGCGGGGGGGCCGAACACCGGGGAGCTGTTTTTT CASSQLAGGPNTGELFF
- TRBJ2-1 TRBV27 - TGTGCCAGCAGTTATTCGGGCCCAACCCAGGGCTACAATGAGCAGTTCTTC CASSYSGPTQGYNEQFF
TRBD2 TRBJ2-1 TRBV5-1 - TGCGCCAGCAGCCCCACTAGCGGCCTTTACAATGAGCAGTTCTTC CASSPTSGLYNEQFF
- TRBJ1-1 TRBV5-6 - TGTGCCAGCAGCTACCAGAACATGAACACTGAAGCTTTCTTT CASSYQNMNTEAFF
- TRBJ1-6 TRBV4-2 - TGTGCCAGCAGCCAAGAGGGAGGATATAATTCACCCCTCCACTTT CASSQEGGYNSPLHF
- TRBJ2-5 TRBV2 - TGTGCCAGCAAGCCAGGGTCCCAAGAGACCCAGTACTTC CASKPGSQETQYF
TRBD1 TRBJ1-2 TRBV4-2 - TGTGCCAGCAGCCAAGAGGACAGGCAGGCTTATGGCTACACCTTC CASSQEDRQAYGYTF
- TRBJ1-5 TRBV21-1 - TGTGCCAGCAGCAAAGGTGGGCCTAGCAATCAGCCCCAGCATTTT CASSKGGPSNQPQHF
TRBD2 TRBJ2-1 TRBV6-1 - TGTGCCAGCCGGGAGCTAGCGGGGGGGCCCCATGAGCAGTTCTTC CASRELAGGPHEQFF
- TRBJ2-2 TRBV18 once TGTGCCAGCTCAAGAGGGAGAGCGAACACCGGGGAGCTGTTTTTT CASSRGRANTGELFF
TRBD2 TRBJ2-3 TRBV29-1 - TGCAGCGCAGGACTAGTAGACACAGATACGCAGTATTTT CSAGLVDTDTQYF
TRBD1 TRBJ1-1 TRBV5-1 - TGCGCCAGCAGCTTGGCACAGGGGATAACTGAAGCTTTCTTT CASSLAQGITEAFF
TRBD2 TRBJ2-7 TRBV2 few TGTGCCAGCATCCCGGGACTAGGGTACGAGCAGTACTTC CASIPGLGYEQYF
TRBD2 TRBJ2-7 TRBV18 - TGTGCCAGCTCACCATTAGGACTAGCGGGAGGCATGAGGAGCTCCTACGAGCAGTACTTC CASSPLGLAGGMRSSYEQYF
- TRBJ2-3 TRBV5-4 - TGTGCCAGCAGCTTAACGGCCTTGGGGGGAGATACGCAGTATTTT CASSLTALGGDTQYF
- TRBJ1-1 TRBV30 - TGTGCCTGGAGTCCCCAAGTCAGGGTTGAGACTGAAGCTTTCTTT CAWSPQVRVETEAFF
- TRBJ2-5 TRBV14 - TGTGCCAGCAGCCACCGCGATTCCCGTGAGACCCAGTACTTC CASSHRDSRETQYF
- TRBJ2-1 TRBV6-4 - TGTGCCAGCAGTGAATGGTCGGGGATCTACAATGAGCAGTTCTTC CASSEWSGIYNEQFF
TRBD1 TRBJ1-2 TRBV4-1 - TGCGCCAGCAGCCAAGATGTGTTAGGGGGCAGGGTCTATGGCTACACCTTC CASSQDVLGGRVYGYTF
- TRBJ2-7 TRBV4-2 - TGTGCCAGCAGCACCGGGACATTGTCCTACGAGCAGTACTTC CASSTGTLSYEQYF
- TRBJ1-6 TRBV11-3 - TGTGCCAGCAGTGACAGGACTAATTCACCCCTCCACTTT CASSDRTNSPLHF
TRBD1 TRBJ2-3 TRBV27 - TGTGCCAGCAGGGGATGGGACAGCATTACAGATACGCAGTATTTT CASRGWDSITDTQYF
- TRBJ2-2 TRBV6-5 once TGTGCCAGCAGTTACTCTGCGGCCGGGGAGCTGTTTTTT CASSYSAAGELFF
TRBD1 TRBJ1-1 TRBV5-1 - TGCGCCAGCAGCTTGGGACAGGGGGGCACTGAAGCTTTCTTT CASSLGQGGTEAFF
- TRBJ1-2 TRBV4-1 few TGTGCCAGCAGCCAAGAACAGACTAACTATGGCTACACCTTC CASSQEQTNYGYTF
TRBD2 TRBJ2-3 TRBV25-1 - TGTGCCAGCAGTTTGACTAGCGGGAGATCCGATACGCAGTATTTT CASSLTSGRSDTQYF
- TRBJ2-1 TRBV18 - TGTGCCAGCTCACCACCGGGACTGGCTTTGGATGAGCAGTTCTTC CASSPPGLALDEQFF
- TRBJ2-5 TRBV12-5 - TGTGCTAGTGGTTTGGACGGAGAGACCCAGTACTTC CASGLDGETQYF
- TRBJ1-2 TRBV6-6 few TGTGCCAGCAGTTACAGGGGACTCCTTAAGTCGGGAGGCTACACCTTC CASSYRGLLKSGGYTF
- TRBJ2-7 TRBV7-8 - TGTGCCAGCAGCTTAGCTAGGCGGTACGAGCAGTACTTC CASSLARRYEQYF
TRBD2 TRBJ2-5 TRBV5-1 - TGCGCCAGCAGCCCGGGGGGGAGACCCCAAGAGACCCAGTACTTC CASSPGGRPQETQYF
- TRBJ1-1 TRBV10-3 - TGTGCCATCAGTTCCAGGGCAGTGGACACTGAAGCTTTCTTT CAISSRAVDTEAFF
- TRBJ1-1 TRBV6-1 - TGTGCCAGCAGTGCCTACCTCGGGAACACTGAAGCTTTCTTT CASSAYLGNTEAFF
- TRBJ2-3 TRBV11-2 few TGTGCCAGCAGCCGCAGGGTTGAGGTAGATACGCAGTATTTT CASSRRVEVDTQYF
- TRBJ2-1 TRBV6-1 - TGTTCCATGGGGATGGGTGGGAGTACATACAATGAGCAGTTCTTC CSMGMGGSTYNEQFF
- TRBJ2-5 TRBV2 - TGTGCCAGCAGTGTAACAGGGTCCCAAGAGACCCAGTACTTC CASSVTGSQETQYF
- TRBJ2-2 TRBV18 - TGTGCCAGCTCGGGAGGTAGCACCGGGGAGCTGTTTTTT CASSGGSTGELFF